This note documents a single T cell receptor (beta chain) sequence. This CDR3 has 15 amino acids. V lost 1 base to trimming and J lost 1 base, with 9 bases between them. Germline V gene lookup returns CDR1 MNHNS and CDR2 SASEGT. As originally analysed: Reference gene primer amplification gave nucleated cell count estimates. Using immunoSEQ multiplex PCR, the repertoire was profiled, and TCRdb retains in-frame clones only, with some absent. V and J calls plus clone size are reproduced from that table; the DNA served to infer D and trimming. Of 110,000 or so clones listed, around 80% are singletons. These data originate in a study of blood T cell repertoires in COVID-19.

This TCR came from a woman aged 80 or over with acute or convalescent COVID-19. V gene TRBV6-1 combines with J gene TRBJ2-3; D is unclear. The sequencing sample was made of peripheral blood. The CDR3, as DNA: TGTGCCAGCAGTGAAGGAGTCCATGGCACAGATACGCAGTATTTT. Translation: CASSEGVHGTDTQYF.